This TCR beta chain was identified in a study of blood T cell repertoires in COVID-19. Whole-study context: Both acute and convalescent COVID-19 samples were obtained from the United States, Italy and Spain. Sources were T cells, B-cell-depleted T cells, or PBMCs; the material itself was cDNA or gDNA.

Germline CDR1 reads LNHNV; CDR2 reads YYDKDF (reference sequence). V shed 2 bases and J shed 3 bases, with 11 bases lying between them. The CDR3 is 15 amino acids. Original processing methods: Cell counts per sample came from amplifying reference gene primers. Some clones are missing from TCRdb's copy, which holds only in-frame ones; the method was immunoSEQ multiplex PCR. V and J calls and clone size are given by that table; D and trimming were obtained from the DNA. The sample comprises about 14,000 clones, 55% to 85% of which are singletons, and roughly a tenth rests with the top ten. J is TRBJ1-5 and V is TRBV15, with D perhaps TRBD1 (6 bases). Sequencing was carried out using peripheral blood. The sequence came from a man in his 70s with acute or convalescent COVID-19. Written as DNA, the CDR3 is TGTGCCACCAGCAGAAACAGGGATTTCAATCAGCCCCAGCATTTT. Translating it yields CATSRNRDFNQPQHF.